A selection of T cell receptor beta chains follows, all from one sample in a study of synovial regulatory T cells in juvenile arthritis. Only in-frame clones appear in the TCRdb table, and some are missing; sequencing was by immunoSEQ multiplex PCR. This sample's table reports under 10,000 clones. The sample was Treg cells from blood. The receptors originated from a donor aged 2 to 35 with juvenile idiopathic arthritis. Both conserved end residues are part of each CDR3. The order of the fields is CDR3 protein, V gene, J gene.

CASSLSRLRGMGDSPLHF	TRBV11-2	TRBJ1-6
CASSGSASGANVLTF	TRBV7-8	TRBJ2-6
CASSASGTKNTEAFF	TRBV19	TRBJ1-1
CASSQSGGTDTQYF	TRBV6-5	TRBJ2-3
CASSSGGGGRTGELFF	TRBV11-2	TRBJ2-2
CASRAGQGVYEQYF	TRBV6-5	TRBJ2-7
CASSHYRLPDEQYF	TRBV7-9	TRBJ2-5
CASSLQETQYF	TRBV5-1	TRBJ2-5
CASSRGEPRSSPLHF	TRBV6-5	TRBJ1-6
CASHDDRGFYNEQFF	TRBV2	TRBJ2-1